Presented here are 26 T cell receptor beta chains from one specimen sequenced in a study of tumor-infiltrating lymphocytes in oesophageal squamous cell carcinoma. TCRdb analysed the PCR reads with MiXCR anew, one entry per CDR3 protein. The sample yields over 15,000 distinct CDR3 sequences, 40% to 55% seen once. The specimen was esophageal tumor tissue. The receptors were sampled from a male donor with esophageal squamous cell carcinoma.

This clonotype was observed a few times. The CDR3 protein is CSARKVGDQPQHF. As DNA, the CDR3 is TGCAGTGCTAGAAAGGTGGGGGATCAGCCCCAGCATTTT. The chain carries TRBV20-1 and TRBJ1-5; D may be TRBD1 (5 bases). V was shortened by 2 bases and J by 5 bases, with 10 bases between the two germline ends. This CDR3 region has 13 residues. The germline V gene encodes CDR1 DFQATT and CDR2 SNEGSKA (reference sequence).

This clonotype rates as medium-sized. The junction differs from germline at one of its ends, possibly a read error. The chain combines TRBV7-7 with TRBJ2-3, with D uncertain. Per the germline V gene, CDR1 is SSHAT and CDR2 is FNYEAQ (reference sequence). The CDR3 sequence is 14 residues long. The CDR3 here is CASSPTTTADTQYF. The CDR3 DNA reads TGTGCTAGCAGCCCGACCACGACCGCAGATACGCAGTATTTT.

This sequence joins TRBV7-8 and TRBJ2-6; 7 bases align to TRBD1. After removal of 5 bases from V and 0 bases from J, the junction contained 7 bases not matched to a gene. The germline CDR1 and CDR2 sequences are SGHVS and FQNEAQ. The CDR3 loop spans 17 amino acids. The CDR3: CASSLRDSHSGANVLTF. The CDR3 DNA reads TGTGCCAGCAGCCTACGGGACAGTCACTCTGGGGCCAACGTCCTGACTTTC.

The chain combines TRBV7-8 with TRBJ2-1, with 8 bases matching TRBD2. Germline V CDR1 and CDR2: SGHVS, FQNEAQ. The V and J ends lost 3 bases and 2 bases, in that order; junction bases with no gene match: 6. The CDR3 covers 16 residues. The CDR3 region is CASSLARAGAYNEQFF. The CDR3 bases are TGTGCCAGCAGCTTGGCCCGAGCGGGAGCCTACAATGAGCAGTTCTTC.

V usage is TRBV6-6 and J usage is TRBJ1-1; D gene uncertain. The CDR3 spans 17 residues. The ends were cut back, 0 bases at V and 5 bases at J, with 19 bases in the middle. Germline V gene data show CDR1 as MNHNY and CDR2 as SVGAGI (reference sequence). The CDR3 region has the DNA TGTGCCAGCAGTTACTCAACAGTGAGTTTTAGAGAAACTGAAGCTTTCTTT. This sequence encodes CASSYSTVSFRETEAFF.

This rearrangement joins TRBV18 to TRBJ1-1, with 8 positions matching TRBD1. The germline V gene encodes CDR1 KGHSH and CDR2 LQKENI. The CDR3 has 14 amino acids. The junction had 6 bases not matched to a gene; V was cut back by 5 bases and J by 4 bases. The CDR3: CASSFRQGLTEAFF. CDR3 nucleotides: TGTGCCAGCTCATTTCGACAGGGGCTCACTGAAGCTTTCTTT. Filled out from reference TRBV18 and TRBJ1-1, the complete variable domain reads NAGVMQNPRHLVRRRGQEARLRCSPMKGHSHVYWYRQLPEEGLKFMVYLQKENIIDESGMPKERFSAEFPKEGPSILRIQQVVRGDSAAYFCASSFRQGLTEAFFGQGTRLTVV.

This clonotype was seen more than once but under ten times. It is likely a read error, because the conserved phenylalanine at the end of the CDR3 is missing. It is unclear where the CDR3 begins or ends on the DNA, so no DNA is shown, and the CDR3 is as TCRdb lists it. The chain recombines TRBV7-2 with TRBJ2-7; TRBD1, the table's D call, lacks a check against the DNA. The CDR3 is 15 amino acids long, termini counted. The germline V gene encodes CDR1 SGHTA and CDR2 FQGNSA. The CDR3 is CASPTGGNYGYTFGS.

This clonotype was picked up a small number of times. Just one base apart from a much larger clone, this may be a read error. J is TRBJ2-4 and V is TRBV4-3; no clear D gene. Germline V lookup: CDR1 LGHNA, CDR2 YSLEER. Trimming removed 4 bases at V and 13 bases at J, with 26 bases between. The CDR3 loop spans 16 amino acids. The CDR3, as DNA: TGCGCCAGCAGCCGTTCATCTCTGAGCTCCTACAATGAGCAGTACTTC. Amino acid sequence: CASSRSSLSSYNEQYF.

The CDR3 region is CASSKQPPGQVSYEQYF. CDR3 nucleotides: TGTGCCAGCAGTAAGCAGCCCCCTGGACAGGTTTCCTACGAGCAGTACTTC. The J gene is TRBJ2-5, the V gene TRBV6-1, with 7 bases that match TRBD1. Judging by the DNA end, TRBJ2-7 fits better; the J call may be wrong. The CDR3 totals 17 residues. Germline V lookup: CDR1 MNHNS, CDR2 SASEGT.

The sample holds many counts of this clonotype. This chain connects TRBV6-1 to TRBJ2-3; TRBD2 matches at 11 bases. Germline CDR1 is MNHNS and CDR2 is SASEGT. This CDR3 is 14 amino acids long. V shed 7 bases, J shed 6 bases, and the junction held 6 bases outside the gene matches. The CDR3: CASKGGLAGDTQYF. CDR3 in DNA: TGTGCCAGCAAAGGAGGACTAGCGGGTGATACGCAGTATTTT.

The chain employs TRBV6-2 or TRBV6-3 and TRBJ2-3, with D possibly TRBD2 on 5 matching bases. The CDR3 has 15 amino acids. Deletions cut 2 bases from V and 5 bases from J, with 14 bases between. The V gene's germline CDR1 is MNHEY and CDR2 SVGEGT. The CDR3 region is CASSYPPEGRDTQYF. CDR3 bases: TGTGCCAGCAGTTACCCGCCTGAAGGGAGAGATACGCAGTATTTT.

This chain links TRBV12-3 or TRBV12-4 with TRBJ2-1; TRBD2 aligns across 8 bases. This CDR3 is built from 13 residues. V was pared by 6 bases and J by 11 bases, with 9 bases of the junction left unmatched. CDR3: CASSPGLAIKQFF. The CDR3, as DNA: TGTGCCAGCAGCCCAGGACTAGCTATCAAGCAGTTCTTC.

The gene calls are TRBV7-9 and TRBJ2-1; D gene unclear. The J call may be wrong; the DNA end is better matched by TRBJ2-7. Germline CDR1 SEHNR, CDR2 FQNEAQ (reference sequence). This CDR3 has 14 amino acids. DNA of the CDR3: TGTGCCAGCAGCTTAGGGAATCCTACCTACGAGCAGTACTTC. Protein product: CASSLGNPTYEQYF.

The chain has TRBV12-3 or TRBV12-4 and TRBJ2-4, with 7 positions matching TRBD2. V was pared by 2 bases and J by 8 bases, with 12 bases of the junction left unmatched. CDR3 length: 16 amino acids. The CDR3 nucleotides are TGTGCCAGCAGTTTATATAGGAACTCGGGGGGAGACATTCAGTACTTC. Its protein product is CASSLYRNSGGDIQYF.

The chain employs TRBV11-2 and TRBJ2-3, with 7 bases matching TRBD2. CDR1 SGHAT and CDR2 FQNNGV come from the germline V gene. Trimming removed 5 bases from V and 1 base from J; junction bases left unmatched: 6. The CDR3 totals 15 residues. CDR3 sequence: CASSPMAGGTDTQYF. In DNA, the CDR3 is TGTGCCAGCAGCCCCATGGCGGGGGGCACAGATACGCAGTATTTT.

The chain has TRBV6-1 and TRBJ2-5; 10 bases align to TRBD2. Near its end, the DNA agrees better with TRBJ2-1, so the J call may be wrong. In germline, CDR1 is MNHNS, CDR2 SASEGT. The CDR3 length is 15 residues. The CDR3 nucleotides are TGTGCCAGCAGAAACTTAGCGGGAGGCTACAATGAGCAGTTCTTC. Translating gives CASRNLAGGYNEQFF.

The chain carries TRBV7-9 and TRBJ2-1; 14 bases are a match to TRBD2. The CDR3 totals 16 residues. Looked up from germline, CDR1 is SEHNR and CDR2 is FQNEAQ (reference sequence). The V and J ends lost 5 bases and 4 bases, in that order; junction bases with no gene match: 4. This CDR3 reads CASSRWTSGRYNEQFF. The DNA for the CDR3 is TGTGCCAGCAGCAGATGGACTAGCGGGAGGTACAATGAGCAGTTCTTC. The full variable domain, rest sourced from reference TRBV7-9 and TRBJ2-1, is DTGVSQNPRHKITKRGQNVTFRCDPISEHNRLYWYRQTLGQGPEFLTYFQNEAQLEKSRLLSDRFSAERPKGSFSTLEIQRTEQGDSAMYLCASSRWTSGRYNEQFFGPGTRLTVL.

This clonotype turned up a few times. The chain has TRBV7-3 and TRBJ2-1, with a tentative D call TRBD1 (7 bases). Trimming cost V 4 bases and J 7 bases, with 20 bases left between them. In germline, CDR1 is SGHTA, CDR2 FQGTGA. The CDR3 runs 16 residues. The CDR3 DNA follows: TGTGCCAGCAGCTCAGGGGGTGGGGGGCTGGGGAATGAGCAGTTCTTC. Its protein product is CASSSGGGGLGNEQFF.

The chain recombines TRBV27 with TRBJ2-5, with D unresolved. With the DNA end fitting TRBJ2-1 better, the J assignment may be wrong. Germline CDR1 and CDR2: MNHEY and SMNVEV (reference sequence). CDR3 size: 16 residues. The CDR3 spells CASSLSPSQLGNEQFF. CDR3 nucleotides: TGTGCCAGCAGTTTGTCTCCCTCCCAACTCGGCAATGAGCAGTTCTTC.

The J gene is TRBJ1-2, the V gene TRBV28; 9 bases are shared with TRBD1. V trimming: 4 bases; J trimming: 6 bases; junction bases outside the gene matches: 9. Per the germline V gene, CDR1 is MDHEN and CDR2 is SYDVKM. The CDR3 sequence is 15 residues long. The CDR3 DNA reads as TGTGCCAGCAGTTCGTACAGGGGGCTAGTGGATGGCTACACCTTC. It specifies CASSSYRGLVDGYTF.

This clonotype was detected many times. The germline gene is not matched at one end of the junction; a read error may be the cause. The rearrangement links TRBV20-1 to TRBJ1-6; TRBD1 might be the D (6 bases). Germline V gene data show CDR1 as DFQATT and CDR2 as SNEGSKA (reference sequence). This CDR3 region has 15 residues. For the CDR3, the DNA is TGCAGTGCTAACGGACAGAGCTCCTATAATTCACCCCTCCACTTC. Its protein product is CSANGQSSYNSPLHF.

This clonotype has ten or more counts. This may be a read error, as it is one base from a much larger clone. This rearrangement joins TRBV12-3 or TRBV12-4 to TRBJ2-7, with D perhaps matching TRBD1 (5 bases). With 6 bases removed from V and 7 bases from J, the gap between germline ends came to 16 bases. This CDR3 spans 13 amino acids. CDR3: CASRLWGSNEQYF. CDR3 bases: TGTGCCAGCAGGCTCTGGGGCAGCAATGAGCAGTACTTC.

Remarks on this clonotype: One junction end does not reproduce the germline sequence, and a read error may be involved. V usage is TRBV7-6 and J usage is TRBJ2-6; 7 bases fit TRBD1. The CDR3 sequence is 15 residues long. CDR1 is SGHVS and CDR2 is FNYEAQ in the germline V gene. CDR3 DNA: TGTGCTAGCAGCCCTCAGGGGGCTGGGGCCAACGTCCTGACTTTC. This encodes CASSPQGAGANVLTF.

The gene calls are TRBV5-1 and TRBJ2-1, with D hard to call. The V gene's germline CDR1 is SGHRS and CDR2 YFSETQ. CDR3 length: 11 amino acids. V lost 0 bases to trimming and J lost 8 bases, with 3 bases between them. The CDR3 spells CASSLGHEQFF. DNA for the CDR3: TGCGCCAGCAGCTTGGGCCATGAGCAGTTCTTC. The variable domain in full, with the rest retrieved from reference TRBV5-1 and TRBJ2-1, is KAGVTQTPRYLIKTRGQQVTLSCSPISGHRSVSWYQQTPGQGLQFLFEYFSETQRNKGNFPGRFSGRQFSNSRSEMNVSTLELGDSALYLCASSLGHEQFFGPGTRLTVL.

The rearrangement uses TRBV10-2 and TRBJ2-7; D possibly corresponds to TRBD2 (6 bases). V was trimmed by 5 bases and J by 3 bases, leaving 8 bases between them. The CDR3 has 12 amino acids. Germline CDR1 reads WSHSY; CDR2 reads SAAADI. This CDR3 reads CASSLANYEQYF. The CDR3 nucleotides read TGCGCCAGCAGTCTAGCGAACTACGAGCAGTACTTC.

The chain links TRBV7-2 to TRBJ2-3; 8 bases align to TRBD1. The J call is doubtful: the DNA matches TRBJ2-7 better. The CDR3 is 16 residues long. From germline, CDR1 is SGHTA and CDR2 FQGNSA. CDR3 in amino acids: CASSSHGGQATYEQYF. For the CDR3, the DNA is TGTGCCAGCAGCTCGCACGGGGGACAGGCAACTTACGAGCAGTACTTC.